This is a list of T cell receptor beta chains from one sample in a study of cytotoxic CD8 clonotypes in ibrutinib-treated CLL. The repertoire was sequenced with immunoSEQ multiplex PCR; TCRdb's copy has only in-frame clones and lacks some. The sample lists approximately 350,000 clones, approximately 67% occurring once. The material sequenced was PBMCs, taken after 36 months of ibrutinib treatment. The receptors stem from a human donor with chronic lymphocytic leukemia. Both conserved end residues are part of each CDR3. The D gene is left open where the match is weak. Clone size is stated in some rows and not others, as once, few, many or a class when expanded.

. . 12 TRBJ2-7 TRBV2 CASSDEGFEQYF TGTGCCAGCAGTGACGAGGGGTTCGAGCAGTACTTC
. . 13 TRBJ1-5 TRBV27 CASSWSVNQPQHF TGTGCCAGCAGTTGGTCAGTCAATCAGCCCCAGCATTTT
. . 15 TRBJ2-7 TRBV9 CASSVATGSSYEQYF TGTGCCAGCAGCGTAGCTACGGGGAGTTCCTACGAGCAGTACTTC
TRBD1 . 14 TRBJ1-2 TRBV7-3 CASSLGAGGRGYTF TGTGCCAGCAGCTTGGGCGCAGGGGGCCGTGGCTACACCTTC
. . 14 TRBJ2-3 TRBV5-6 CASSLVQNTDTQYF TGTGCCAGCAGCTTGGTGCAGAACACAGATACGCAGTATTTT
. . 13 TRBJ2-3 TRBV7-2 CASSLLDVGMQYF TGTGCCAGCAGCTTGCTAGACGTCGGGATGCAGTATTTT
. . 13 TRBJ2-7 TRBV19 CASSIPGSYEQYF TGTGCCAGTAGTATACCGGGATCCTACGAGCAGTACTTC
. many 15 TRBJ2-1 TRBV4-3 CASSQRRGGSNEQFF TGCGCCAGCAGCCAACGAAGGGGGGGGAGCAATGAGCAGTTCTTC
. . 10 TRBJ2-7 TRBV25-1 CASSKYEQYF TGTGCCAGCTCTAAGTACGAGCAGTACTTC
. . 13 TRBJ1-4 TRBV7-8 CASSFRGYEKLFF TGTGCCAGCAGCTTTCGGGGGTATGAAAAACTGTTTTTT
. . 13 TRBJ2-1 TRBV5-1 CASSLFAYNEQFF TGCGCCAGCAGCTTGTTCGCCTACAATGAGCAGTTCTTC
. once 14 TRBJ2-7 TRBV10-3 CAISEWVGNKVPYF TGTGCCATCAGTGAATGGGTTGGCAACAAAGTTCCGTACTTC
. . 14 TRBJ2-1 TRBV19 CASSTGTRYNEQFF TGTGCCAGTAGTACCGGGACCCGTTACAATGAGCAGTTCTTC
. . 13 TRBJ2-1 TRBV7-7 CASSPSSYNEQFF TGTGCCAGCAGCCCGAGCTCCTACAATGAGCAGTTCTTC
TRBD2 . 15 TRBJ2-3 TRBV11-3 CASSLGAGGTDTQYF TGTGCCAGCAGCTTAGGAGCGGGGGGGACAGATACGCAGTATTTT
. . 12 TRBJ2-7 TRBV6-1 CASRGRSYEQYF TGTGCCAGCAGGGGCAGATCCTACGAGCAGTACTTC
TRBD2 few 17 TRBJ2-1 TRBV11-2 CASSPIRGTSGMIEQFF TGTGCCAGCAGCCCCATTCGCGGGACTAGCGGGATGATTGAGCAGTTCTTC
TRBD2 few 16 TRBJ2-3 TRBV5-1 CASSLLAGSGADTQYF TGCGCCAGCAGCTTGCTAGCGGGCTCCGGGGCAGATACGCAGTATTTT
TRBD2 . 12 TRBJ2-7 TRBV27 CASGTRRLQQYF TGTGCCAGCGGGACTAGGAGACTTCAGCAGTACTTC
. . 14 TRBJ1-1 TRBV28 CASSLSQGGTEAFF TGTGCCAGCAGTTTATCTCAGGGCGGCACTGAAGCTTTCTTT
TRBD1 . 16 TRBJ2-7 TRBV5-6 CASSPQPGQGRYEQYF TGTGCCAGCAGCCCGCAACCGGGACAGGGTCGTTACGAGCAGTACTTC
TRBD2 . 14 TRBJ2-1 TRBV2 CASSGGLAGGEQFF TGTGCCAGCAGTGGGGGACTAGCAGGGGGTGAGCAGTTCTTC
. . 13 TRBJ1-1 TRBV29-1 CSVGRGQNTEAFF TGCAGCGTTGGACGGGGACAGAACACTGAAGCTTTCTTT
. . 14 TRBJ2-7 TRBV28 CASSLGVLGSEQYF TGTGCCAGCAGCCTAGGGGTCTTGGGGTCCGAGCAGTACTTC
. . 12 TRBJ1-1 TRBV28 CASSTGSSRAFF TGTGCCAGCAGCACAGGGTCCTCTCGGGCTTTCTTT
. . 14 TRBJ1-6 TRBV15 CATSRTLNNSPLHF TGTGCCACCAGCAGGACACTTAATAATTCACCCCTCCACTTT
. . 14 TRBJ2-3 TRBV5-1 CASGVLTSTDTQYF TGCGCCAGCGGGGTACTGACTAGCACAGATACGCAGTATTTT
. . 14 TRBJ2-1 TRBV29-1 CSVVTWEAYNEQFF TGCAGCGTTGTTACTTGGGAGGCCTACAATGAGCAGTTCTTC
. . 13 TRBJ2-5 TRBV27 CASSNRGEETQYF TGTGCCAGCAGTAACCGCGGGGAAGAGACCCAGTACTTC
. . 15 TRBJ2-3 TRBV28 CASSLTGLGTDTQYF TGTGCCAGCAGTCTAACCGGACTGGGGACAGATACGCAGTATTTT
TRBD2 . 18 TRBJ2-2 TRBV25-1 CASSEWASGRSGTGELFF TGTGCCAGCAGTGAATGGGCTAGCGGGAGGTCGGGAACCGGGGAGCTGTTTTTT
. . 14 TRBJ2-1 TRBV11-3 CASKTGPTGNEQFF TGTGCCAGCAAAACAGGGCCGACGGGGAATGAGCAGTTCTTC
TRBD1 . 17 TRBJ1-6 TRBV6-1 CASSEALHRGYNSPLHF TGTGCCAGCAGTGAAGCGCTTCACAGGGGCTATAATTCACCCCTCCACTTT
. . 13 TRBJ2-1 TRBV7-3 CASSKQQGNEQFF TGTGCCAGCAGTAAACAACAGGGAAATGAGCAGTTCTTC
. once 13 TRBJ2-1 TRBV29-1 CSVGYQAGNEQFF TGCAGCGTTGGATACCAGGCCGGCAATGAGCAGTTCTTC
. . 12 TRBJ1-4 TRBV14 CASSQKNEKLFF TGTGCCAGCAGCCAAAAAAATGAAAAACTGTTTTTT
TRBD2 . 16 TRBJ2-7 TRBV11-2 CASSSIAGGSSYEQYF TGTGCCAGCAGCTCCATAGCGGGAGGCTCCTCCTACGAGCAGTACTTC
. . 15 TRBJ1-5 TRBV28 CASSTGMGRNQPQHF TGTGCCAGCAGTACCGGGATGGGGCGCAATCAGCCCCAGCATTTT
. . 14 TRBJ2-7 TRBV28 CASSVRGDSYEQYF TGTGCCAGCAGTGTCCGGGGAGACTCCTACGAGCAGTACTTC
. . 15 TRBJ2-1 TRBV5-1 CASSLGGQGGNEQFF TGCGCCAGCAGCTTGGGTGGACAGGGAGGGAATGAGCAGTTCTTC
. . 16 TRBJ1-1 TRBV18 CASSPQVYSFNTEAFF TGTGCCAGCTCACCCCAGGTTTACAGCTTCAACACTGAAGCTTTCTTT
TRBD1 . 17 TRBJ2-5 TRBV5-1 CASSLEGQRIPQETQYF TGCGCCAGCAGCTTGGAGGGACAGCGGATACCCCAAGAGACCCAGTACTTC
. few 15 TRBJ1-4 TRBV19 CASTPLGPNAEKLFF TGTGCCAGTACCCCCCTTGGACCAAATGCGGAAAAACTGTTTTTT
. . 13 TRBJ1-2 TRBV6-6 CASSYPESYGYTF TGTGCCAGCAGTTACCCAGAAAGCTATGGCTACACCTTC
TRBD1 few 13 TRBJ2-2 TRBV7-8 CASSHRGAGELFF TGTGCCAGCAGTCACAGGGGCGCCGGGGAGCTGTTTTTT
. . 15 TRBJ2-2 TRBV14 CASSQVGVYTGELFF TGTGCCAGCAGCCAAGTGGGGGTATACACCGGGGAGCTGTTTTTT
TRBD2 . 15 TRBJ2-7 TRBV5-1 CASSLRSSGVYEQYF TGCGCCAGCAGCTTGAGGTCTAGCGGGGTCTACGAGCAGTACTTC
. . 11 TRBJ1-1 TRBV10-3 CAIRDNTEAFF TGTGCCATCAGGGATAACACTGAAGCTTTCTTT
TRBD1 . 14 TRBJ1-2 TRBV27 CASRGTGLMDGYTF TGTGCCAGCAGGGGGACAGGGCTCATGGATGGCTACACCTTC
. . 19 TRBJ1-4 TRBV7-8 CASSLGVGRGSGALEKLFF TGTGCCAGCAGCTTAGGAGTTGGCAGGGGCAGCGGCGCGTTAGAAAAACTGTTTTTT
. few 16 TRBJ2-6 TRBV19 CASSIPRDSGANVLTF TGTGCCAGTAGTATCCCCAGAGACTCTGGGGCCAACGTCCTGACTTTC
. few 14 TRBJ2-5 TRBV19 CASSIAQEQETQYF TGTGCCAGTAGTATAGCCCAGGAGCAAGAGACCCAGTACTTC
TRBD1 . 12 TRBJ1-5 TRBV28 CASRGQGTPKHF TGTGCCAGCAGGGGACAGGGAACTCCAAAGCATTTT